This T cell receptor beta chain comes out of a study of blood T cell repertoires in COVID-19. The CDR3 spans 14 residues. The V and J ends lost 4 bases and 9 bases, in that order; junction bases with no gene match: 4. Germline V gives CDR1 MNHEY, CDR2 SVGAGI. In the original processing: Counts of nucleated cells, estimated from reference gene primer amplification, were obtained. Some clones are missing from TCRdb's copy, which holds only in-frame ones; the method was immunoSEQ multiplex PCR. The DNA was the basis for D and trimming; V, J and clone size are from that table. This sample carries around 140,000 clones, more than 65% of them seen once, and the ten largest clones take roughly 10%.

Sequenced sample: peripheral blood. This sequence originates from a man in his 60s with active or convalescent COVID-19. J is TRBJ1-6 and V is TRBV6-5; 9 nucleotides line up with TRBD1. CDR3 protein: CASSFGTGSSPLHF. As DNA, the CDR3 is TGTGCCAGCAGTTTCGGGACAGGGAGTTCACCCCTCCACTTT.